This T cell receptor beta chain emerged from a study of persistence of HIV-infected CD4 T cells. Study overall: A couple of participants gave one leukapheresis sample; others gave up to about 180 mL blood repeatedly. Overall study results and limits: Bulk TCR data could not be restricted to HIV-1-infected CMV-responding cells.

This nonspecific control used anti-CD3/anti-CD28 bead stimulation of CD4+ T cells. Sorting selected CD4+ T cells upregulating both CD40 ligand and CD69. Adults with HIV-1 started suppressive ART while chronically infected. CD4+ T cell counts exceeded 400 cells/uL; CMV serology was positive. V lost 4 bases and J 2 bases, leaving 9 bases between the germline ends. The CDR3 is 15 amino acids. In germline, CDR1 is SGHDN, CDR2 FVKESK. The libraries were made with immunoSEQ version 4 in survey mode. Measured with immunoSEQ multiplex PCR; TCRdb has only the in-frame clones, and not every one. The repertoire includes 40,000 or so clones, about 87% of them detected once, and roughly 0.46% sits in the top ten. As concerns this clone: No antigen is known for it.

The sequencing used CD4+ T cells sorted from PBMCs after approximately 19-hour stimulation, collected from a patient who received antiretroviral therapy. The rearrangement uses TRBV14 and TRBJ2-6, with D uncertain. The receptor was isolated from an adult woman with HIV who was CMV-seropositive. CDR3 region: CASSRRLAGANVLTF. The CDR3 nucleotides are TGTGCCAGCAGCCGCCGGCTCGCTGGGGCCAACGTCCTGACTTTC.